The 24 T cell receptor beta chains in this list originate from one sample, sequenced in a study of control samples from healthy donors and cancer patients. Clones were sequenced by immunoSEQ multiplex PCR, and TCRdb holds only the in-frame ones, with some missing. Of 130,000 to 150,000 clones in the sample, over 85% were seen once. The material sequenced was blood. All receptors derive from a man aged 18 to 29 in good health.

The rearrangement uses TRBV12-3 or TRBV12-4 and TRBJ2-2, with D uncertain. CDR3 length equals 13 residues. With 5 bases removed from V and 1 base from J, the gap between germline ends came to 5 bases. The CDR3 DNA is TGTGCCAGCAGTCTACAGAACACCGGGGAGCTGTTTTTT. It yields the protein CASSLQNTGELFF.

Here the CDR3 DNA reads TGTGCCAGCAGCCCCTCTGGGGGAGGGGGAACTGAAGCTTTCTTT. It translates to CASSPSGGGGTEAFF. J is TRBJ1-1 and V is TRBV9; D is perhaps TRBD1 (6 bases). The CDR3 has 15 residues. The V and J ends lost 4 bases and 5 bases respectively, with 18 bases between them. Germline lookup yields CDR1 SGDLS and CDR2 YYNGEE.

The rearrangement links TRBV19 to TRBJ1-2; D is undetermined. Per the germline V gene, CDR1 is LNHDA and CDR2 is SQIVND (reference sequence). V shed 4 bases and J shed 4 bases, with 10 bases lying between them. The CDR3 extends over 13 amino acids. CDR3 nucleotide sequence: TGTGCCAGTAGTAATATAGGATCCTATGGCTACACCTTC. Its translation: CASSNIGSYGYTF.

V and J are TRBV6-1 and TRBJ2-3; no firm D call. V lost 4 bases, J lost 2 bases, and 16 bases lay in between. The CDR3 sequence is 16 residues long. CDR1 MNHNS and CDR2 SASEGT come from the germline V gene. The CDR3 DNA sequence: TGTGCCAGCAGTGTTTGGCCCCTTCGAGACACAGATACGCAGTATTTT. Translation gives CASSVWPLRDTDTQYF.

This chain joins TRBV9 and TRBJ2-3, with 13 bases lining up with TRBD2. CDR1 is SGDLS and CDR2 is YYNGEE in the germline V gene. CDR3 length equals 17 residues. Losses at the gene ends were 4 bases for V and 4 bases for J; bases not matched to a gene: 9. CDR3 amino acids: CASSPTTSGRSSDTQYF. DNA of the CDR3: TGTGCCAGCAGCCCAACGACTAGCGGGAGGTCGTCAGATACGCAGTATTTT.

V and J are TRBV7-6 and TRBJ2-3; TRBD1 is a possible D gene (6 bases). Germline-derived CDR1 and CDR2 are SGHVS and FNYEAQ. V lost 2 bases and J 0 bases, leaving 15 bases between the germline ends. This CDR3 comprises 17 residues. The CDR3 spells CASSLLPQGISTDTQYF. The CDR3 DNA reads TGTGCCAGCAGCTTACTACCTCAGGGGATTAGCACAGATACGCAGTATTTT.

Written as DNA, the CDR3 is TGTGCCAGCAGTTCGGACAGCTATGGCTACACCTTC. It codes for CASSSDSYGYTF. The chain uses TRBV12-3 or TRBV12-4 and TRBJ1-2, with D possibly matching TRBD1 (6 bases). Trimming stripped 4 bases from V and 4 bases from J, with 7 bases between. The CDR3 loop spans 12 amino acids.

This chain joins TRBV5-4 and TRBJ1-1; TRBD1 matches 9 bases. Trimming removed 4 bases from V and 4 bases from J; junction bases left unmatched: 14. Germline CDR1 reads SGHNT; CDR2 reads YYREEE (reference sequence). This CDR3 region has 17 residues. The CDR3 coding sequence is TGTGCCAGCAGCGCCGGACAGGGGTGGGTTTTCGGCACTGAAGCTTTCTTT. Translation gives CASSAGQGWVFGTEAFF.

CDR3 DNA: TGCAGCGTTGAGTCACAGGGCAACACTGAAGCTTTCTTT. It is translated as CSVESQGNTEAFF. The chain uses TRBV29-1 and TRBJ1-1; a possible D gene is TRBD1 (6 bases). Trimming took 3 bases from V and 2 from J, leaving 10 bases between them. Germline loops: CDR1 SQVTM, CDR2 ANQGSEA. The CDR3 runs 13 residues.

The rearrangement uses TRBV13 and TRBJ1-6; D is unresolved. The length of the CDR3 is 16 residues. Germline V CDR1 and CDR2: PRHDT, FYEKMQ (reference sequence). V was trimmed by 3 bases and J by 7 bases, leaving 16 bases between them. This CDR3 reads CASSLWGEGRNSPLHF. In DNA, the CDR3 is TGTGCCAGCAGCTTGTGGGGTGAAGGTCGCAATTCACCCCTCCACTTT.

The rearrangement links TRBV6-5 to TRBJ2-1, with D hard to call. From germline, CDR1 is MNHEY and CDR2 SVGAGI. The CDR3 extends over 15 amino acids. V was clipped by 3 bases and J by 2 bases, with 11 bases between them. CDR3 protein: CASSYDRGAYNEQFF. CDR3 nucleotide sequence: TGTGCCAGCAGTTATGATAGAGGAGCCTACAATGAGCAGTTCTTC.

This chain joins TRBV28 and TRBJ2-5; tentatively, D is TRBD1 (6 bases). Germline V gene lookup returns CDR1 MDHEN and CDR2 SYDVKM. The CDR3 length is 13 residues. V was clipped by 3 bases and J by 4 bases, with 9 bases between them. The CDR3 sequence: CASSFPGVETQYF. The CDR3 DNA follows: TGTGCCAGCAGTTTCCCAGGGGTAGAGACCCAGTACTTC.

V usage is TRBV30 and J usage is TRBJ2-7; TRBD2 agrees at 7 bases. Germline loops: CDR1 GTSNPN, CDR2 SVGIG (reference sequence). The ends lost 1 base at V and 2 bases at J; junction bases unmatched: 2. This CDR3 is built from 13 residues. This CDR3 reads CAWSGGRAYEQYF. CDR3 DNA sequence: TGTGCCTGGAGTGGGGGGAGGGCCTACGAGCAGTACTTC.

The rearrangement links TRBV18 to TRBJ2-7; D gene uncertain. V was shortened by 6 bases and J by 0 bases, with 15 bases between the two germline ends. Germline CDR1 is KGHSH and CDR2 is LQKENI. The CDR3 extends over 15 amino acids. CDR3 DNA sequence: TGTGCCAGCTCGAGGCCTGTCGGACCCTCCTACGAGCAGTACTTC. Its translation is CASSRPVGPSYEQYF. The whole variable domain, remainder taken from reference TRBV18 and TRBJ2-7, is NAGVMQNPRHLVRRRGQEARLRCSPMKGHSHVYWYRQLPEEGLKFMVYLQKENIIDESGMPKERFSAEFPKEGPSILRIQQVVRGDSAAYFCASSRPVGPSYEQYFGPGTRLTVT.

The chain couples TRBV15 to TRBJ2-5; D is uncertain. CDR1 and CDR2 (germline): LNHNV, YYDKDF (reference sequence). This CDR3 spans 16 amino acids. V was clipped by 0 bases and J by 3 bases, with 14 bases between them. Here the CDR3 reads CATSRDVGAKKETQYF. The CDR3 nucleotides are TGTGCCACCAGCAGAGATGTTGGCGCCAAAAAAGAGACCCAGTACTTC.

The chain combines TRBV9 with TRBJ2-1; D tentatively fits TRBD1 or TRBD2 (5 bases each). The CDR3 loop spans 14 amino acids. Trimming cost V 0 bases and J 7 bases, with 11 bases left between them. Germline assignment: CDR1 SGDLS and CDR2 YYNGEE. The CDR3 coding sequence is TGTGCCAGCAGCGTAGCTCCAGGGACGAATGAGCAGTTCTTC. Its translation is CASSVAPGTNEQFF.

V is TRBV10-3 and J is TRBJ2-1, with D uncertain. The CDR3 has 12 amino acids. The ends were cut back, 4 bases at V and 6 bases at J, with 7 bases in the middle. Germline CDR1 and CDR2: ENHRY and SYGVKD. The CDR3 DNA sequence: TGTGCCATCAGTGTACAGACCAATGAGCAGTTCTTC. Translated: CAISVQTNEQFF.

The table lists this clone with a count of one. CDR3 loop: CASSYGDLGETQYF. The CDR3 nucleotides are TGTGCCAGCAGTTACGGGGACTTGGGGGAGACCCAGTACTTC. V is TRBV6-5 and J is TRBJ2-5; D perhaps matches TRBD2 (6 bases). Trimming removed 2 bases from V and 5 bases from J, with 12 bases in between. CDR1 and CDR2 (germline): MNHEY, SVGAGI. The CDR3 consists of 14 residues.

This clone occurred once. The CDR3 DNA reads as TGTGCCAGCAGTTTACCTGACAGGGCCGGGGAGCTGTTTTTT. This sequence encodes CASSLPDRAGELFF. This chain uses TRBV27 with TRBJ2-2, with 7 bases lining up with TRBD1. V dropped 2 bases and J dropped 6; count of bases not matched to a gene: 3. The CDR3 spans 14 residues. Germline V gene lookup returns CDR1 MNHEY and CDR2 SMNVEV (reference sequence).

In this sample, this clone turned up once. The chain is built from TRBV5-5 and TRBJ2-5; D not certain. Per the germline V gene, CDR1 is SGHKS and CDR2 is YYEKEE (reference sequence). This CDR3 is built from 14 residues. V was pared by 5 bases and J by 2 bases, with 13 bases between. The CDR3 region has the DNA TGTGCCAGCAGTTGGGTCCGTATTCAAGAGACCCAGTACTTC. This codes for CASSWVRIQETQYF. Using reference TRBV5-5 and TRBJ2-5 for the parts outside the CDR3, the full variable domain is DAGVTQSPTHLIKTRGQQVTLRCSPISGHKSVSWYQQVLGQGPQFIFQYYEKEERGRGNFPDRFSARQFPNYSSELNVNALLLGDSALYLCASSWVRIQETQYFGPGTRLLVL.

The chain joins TRBV6-6 to TRBJ2-5; unclear D gene. CDR1 MNHNY and CDR2 SVGAGI come from the germline V gene (reference sequence). The CDR3 totals 16 residues. V was clipped by 5 bases and J by 5 bases, with 21 bases between them. CDR3 DNA sequence: TGTGCCAGCAGTCTGCGAATCAATAGGGCGGAGGAGACCCAGTACTTC. This sequence encodes CASSLRINRAEETQYF.

This clone was seen a single time. The rearrangement links TRBV29-1 to TRBJ2-7; possible D gene TRBD2, 5 bases. CDR3 length equals 13 residues. V lost 6 bases and J 0 bases, leaving 12 bases between the germline ends. Looked up from germline, CDR1 is SQVTM and CDR2 is ANQGSEA. CDR3 nucleotide sequence: TGCAGCGTCGCATCGGGGAGCTCCTACGAGCAGTACTTC. Protein: CSVASGSSYEQYF.

The chain employs TRBV5-1 and TRBJ1-4; D is unclear. V gave up 2 bases and J gave up 0 bases, with 14 bases separating them. Germline V gene data show CDR1 as SGHRS and CDR2 as YFSETQ. CDR3 length: 17 amino acids. The CDR3 nucleotides are TGCGCCAGCAGCTTAACCTTCCGGCTGGCAACTAATGAAAAACTGTTTTTT. It specifies CASSLTFRLATNEKLFF.

This chain joins TRBV7-8 and TRBJ2-7; 10 bases match TRBD1. The V and J ends lost 1 base and 2 bases, in that order; junction bases with no gene match: 2. The CDR3 consists of 15 residues. Germline-derived CDR1 and CDR2 are SGHVS and FQNEAQ. The CDR3 is CASSLGTGGAYEQYF. The CDR3 DNA is TGTGCCAGCAGCTTAGGGACAGGGGGAGCCTACGAGCAGTACTTC.